This passage covers 20 T cell receptor beta chains from one sample sequenced in a study of human T cells and chemical hapten exposure. Time point of the sample: patch test 1, 2 weeks after DPC sensitization. The treatment is: therapeutic diphenylcyclopropenone sensitization with weekly scalp DPC. TCRdb fed the RACE reads into MiXCR, producing one record per CDR3 protein. The sample has tens of thousands of distinct CDR3 sequences, roughly 10% seen once; the top ten hold roughly 4.2%. Specimen: whole blood, collected in connection with sensitization to the hapten diphenylcyclopropenone (DPC). All receptors derive from a woman aged 50 to 60 with alopecia areata. Some clones in this sample may be carry-over from other donors' samples.

In this sample, this clonotype turned up many times. The chain uses TRBV3-1 and TRBJ2-5; the match to TRBD2 covers 11 bases. The length of the CDR3 is 17 residues. Germline CDR1 is LGHDT and CDR2 is YNNKEL (reference sequence). Germline trimming cut 1 base from V and 2 bases from J; bases unmatched to any gene: 6. The CDR3 DNA is TGTGCCAGCAGCCAAGTTAGCGGGAGGGCCCGGCAAGAGACCCAGTACTTC. This encodes CASSQVSGRARQETQYF.

This clonotype was seen a few times. The chain carries TRBV10-1 and TRBJ2-7; 7 nucleotides line up with TRBD2. This CDR3 spans 13 amino acids. V was clipped by 5 bases and J by 4 bases; unmatched bases: 5. CDR1 is WNHNN, CDR2 SYGVQD, per germline (reference sequence). Written as DNA, the CDR3 is TGCGCCAGCAGTCCTAGCGGAGTGTACGAGCAGTACTTC. This codes for CASSPSGVYEQYF.

This clonotype was recorded many times. The CDR3 bases are TGTGCCAGCAGCTTGCAGGCGGAGCTGAACTACGAGCAGTACTTC. It codes for CASSLQAELNYEQYF. The rearrangement links TRBV5-5 to TRBJ2-7; D remains ambiguous. This CDR3 region has 15 residues. Trimming took off 1 base at V and 3 bases at J, with 14 bases between the two ends. Germline CDR1 SGHKS, CDR2 YYEKEE (reference sequence). Full variable domain (outside the CDR3, taken from reference TRBV5-5 and TRBJ2-7): DAGVTQSPTHLIKTRGQQVTLRCSPISGHKSVSWYQQVLGQGPQFIFQYYEKEERGRGNFPDRFSARQFPNYSSELNVNALLLGDSALYLCASSLQAELNYEQYFGPGTRLTVT.

This clonotype was observed many times. The chain is built from TRBV12-3 or TRBV12-4 and TRBJ2-2; TRBD1 matches at 8 bases. This CDR3 spans 15 amino acids. J lost 3 bases, V lost 6 bases, and 6 bases had no gene match. CDR3 residues: CASRPGQGYTGELFF. CDR3 nucleotide sequence: TGTGCCAGCAGACCCGGACAGGGATACACCGGGGAGCTGTTTTTT.

This clonotype was counted only a few times. The genes are TRBV6-6 and TRBJ2-1; D is unclear. Trimming cost V 5 bases and J 8 bases, with 13 bases left between them. CDR3 length equals 13 residues. CDR1 and CDR2 from the germline V gene are MNHNY and SVGAGI (reference sequence). The CDR3 nucleotides are TGTGCCAGCAGTAGGGCCACGGGCTATGAGCAGTTCTTC. Encoded protein: CASSRATGYEQFF.

This clonotype was picked up many times. This chain uses TRBV15 with TRBJ2-3; 7 bases are shared with TRBD1. CDR1 LNHNV and CDR2 YYDKDF come from the germline V gene (reference sequence). The junction had 1 base not matched to a gene; V was cut back by 1 base and J by 3 bases. The CDR3 consists of 14 residues. Here the CDR3 reads CATSRVQGTDTQYF. The CDR3 DNA is TGTGCCACCAGCAGAGTACAGGGGACAGATACGCAGTATTTT.

The J gene is TRBJ2-7, the V gene TRBV6-2 or TRBV6-3; either TRBD1 or TRBD2 may fit D (5 bases each). The germline gives CDR1 MNHEY, CDR2 SVGEGT. The V end lost 2 bases, the J end lost 7 bases, and 15 bases lay between the germline ends. The CDR3 sequence is 14 residues long. The DNA for the CDR3 is TGTGCCAGCAGTTACGAGGGGAAGACTCGGGAGCAGTACTTC. Translation gives CASSYEGKTREQYF.

This clonotype has a count of ten or more. The chain couples TRBV3-1 to TRBJ2-1; D uncertain. Trimming removed 4 bases from V and 9 bases from J, with 13 bases in between. Germline V gene data show CDR1 as LGHDT and CDR2 as YNNKEL (reference sequence). The CDR3 covers 13 residues. CDR3 amino acids: CASSRSLGSEQFF. The CDR3 DNA sequence: TGTGCCAGCAGCCGGTCCTTAGGGTCTGAGCAGTTCTTC.

The sample holds many counts of this clonotype. The chain is built from TRBV29-1 and TRBJ2-1; D might be TRBD1 (5 bases). V dropped 7 bases and J dropped 2 bases, with 15 bases sitting between them. This CDR3 contains 14 residues. CDR1 and CDR2 (germline): SQVTM, ANQGSEA. The CDR3 DNA sequence: TGCAGCGGGAGTCGACAGAACACCTACAATGAGCAGTTCTTC. Amino acid sequence: CSGSRQNTYNEQFF.

This clonotype occurred many times. The CDR3 sequence: CSARQDSNQPQHF. The CDR3 DNA reads as TGCAGTGCTAGACAGGATAGCAATCAGCCCCAGCATTTT. The rearrangement uses TRBV20-1 and TRBJ1-5; unclear D gene. Trimming removed 2 bases at V and 0 bases at J, with 5 bases between. The length of the CDR3 is 13 residues. Germline-derived CDR1 and CDR2 are DFQATT and SNEGSKA (reference sequence).

This clonotype was seen ten or more times. This CDR3 reads CASSLGVVTEAFF. The DNA of the CDR3 is TGTGCCAGCAGCTTAGGGGTTGTCACTGAAGCTTTCTTT. The V and J genes are TRBV11-2 and TRBJ1-1, with no clear D. Trimming shortened V by 1 base and J by 4 bases, and 7 bases separated the two germline ends. CDR1 is SGHAT, CDR2 FQNNGV, per germline. This CDR3 has 13 amino acids.

The chain is built from TRBV15 and TRBJ2-3; D could derive from TRBD1 or TRBD2 (6 bases each). V was cut by 0 bases and J by 7 bases, with 29 bases left in between. The germline V gene has CDR1 LNHNV and CDR2 YYDKDF (reference sequence). CDR3 length: 20 amino acids. Here the CDR3 reads CATSRDSRQDRGGGTYTQYF. In nucleotides, the CDR3 is TGTGCCACCAGCAGAGATTCGAGACAGGACCGGGGAGGTGGGACGTATACGCAGTATTTT.

This clonotype occurred many times. The germline gene is not matched at one end of the junction; a read error may be the cause. The J gene is TRBJ2-7, the V gene TRBV20-1, with 11 nucleotides matching TRBD2. This CDR3 has 15 amino acids. The germline gives CDR1 DFQATT, CDR2 SNEGSKA (reference sequence). CDR3 loop: CSARGLAGRSYEQYF. The CDR3 coding sequence is TGCAGTGCAAGAGGACTAGCGGGCCGCTCCTACGAGCAGTACTTC.

This clonotype was detected ten times or more. The rearrangement joins TRBV28 to TRBJ2-5; 11 positions agree with TRBD1. Germline V gene lookup returns CDR1 MDHEN and CDR2 SYDVKM. The CDR3 is 13 amino acids. Trimming at V came to 6 bases and at J to 8 bases, leaving 5 bases not matched to a gene. The CDR3: CASRLGQGGTQYF. The CDR3 DNA sequence: TGTGCCAGCAGATTGGGACAGGGGGGCACCCAGTACTTC.

The gene calls are TRBV13 and TRBJ1-2, with 8 bases fitting TRBD1. Per germline, CDR1 PRHDT and CDR2 FYEKMQ (reference sequence). V lost 5 bases and J lost 5; bases outside the gene matches: 16. The CDR3 is made up of 17 amino acids. Here the CDR3 reads CASSPGPGGSGSYGYTF. The CDR3 bases are TGTGCCAGCAGCCCCGGCCCAGGGGGCAGTGGGTCGTATGGCTACACCTTC.

J is TRBJ1-5 and V is TRBV6-6; a weak D match, TRBD1 (5 bases). This CDR3 is 17 amino acids long. Germline-derived CDR1 and CDR2 are MNHNY and SVGAGI (reference sequence). Trimming stripped 6 bases from V and 4 bases from J, with 22 bases between. The CDR3: CASSNPVPGVSNQPQHF. The CDR3 DNA follows: TGTGCCAGCAGCAATCCAGTCCCGGGGGTATCTAATCAGCCCCAGCATTTT.

The chain joins TRBV18 to TRBJ1-4; D ambiguous. In germline, CDR1 is KGHSH, CDR2 LQKENI. The CDR3 totals 13 residues. Deletions cut 3 bases from V and 8 bases from J, with 10 bases between. The CDR3 nucleotides are TGTGCCAGCTCACCGGGGTTAGAAGAAAAACTGTTTTTT. This gives the protein CASSPGLEEKLFF. Full variable domain (remainder filled in from reference TRBV18 and TRBJ1-4): NAGVMQNPRHLVRRRGQEARLRCSPMKGHSHVYWYRQLPEEGLKFMVYLQKENIIDESGMPKERFSAEFPKEGPSILRIQQVVRGDSAAYFCASSPGLEEKLFFGSGTQLSVL.

The J gene is TRBJ1-4, the V gene TRBV11-2; 8 nucleotides align to TRBD1. V trimming: 2 bases; J trimming: 6 bases; junction bases outside the gene matches: 5. This CDR3 is 15 amino acids long. The germline CDR1 and CDR2 sequences are SGHAT and FQNNGV. The DNA for the CDR3 is TGTGCCAGCAGCTTATGGACAGGGCTCTATGAAAAACTGTTTTTT. As protein: CASSLWTGLYEKLFF.

In its sample, this clonotype was seen a few times. The chain combines TRBV5-6 with TRBJ2-1; TRBD2 matches 8 bases. Trimming cost V 5 bases and J 13 bases; bases outside gene matches: 11. CDR3 size: 13 residues. Per germline, CDR1 SGHDT and CDR2 YYEEEE. The CDR3 sequence is CASRSGTRDKQFF. CDR3 nucleotides: TGTGCCAGCAGGTCCGGGACTAGGGATAAACAGTTCTTC.

V gene TRBV20-1 combines with J gene TRBJ1-6, with D possibly TRBD1 on 5 matching bases. CDR1 DFQATT and CDR2 SNEGSKA come from the germline V gene (reference sequence). The germline V and J ends were trimmed by 0 bases and 6 bases, with 18 bases remaining between them. The CDR3 sequence is 17 residues long. The CDR3 region is CSAREQGGETLNSPLHF. The CDR3 DNA reads as TGCAGTGCTAGAGAGCAGGGTGGAGAGACTCTTAATTCACCCCTCCACTTT.